This T cell receptor beta chain comes out of a study of blood T cell repertoires in COVID-19. Study summary: Sites across the United States, Italy and Spain contributed samples from acute and convalescent COVID-19.

TCRdb's table, derived via immunoSEQ multiplex PCR, lists solely in-frame clones and lacks some. In the table there are 150,000 to 200,000 clones, 80% to 85% of which are singletons. Germline values: CDR1 MGHRA, CDR2 YSYEKL. Trimming stripped 4 bases from V and 7 bases from J, with 14 bases between. The CDR3 runs 13 residues. Participants, about 18 to 100 years old, spanned approximately 26 US areas. The sequencing input was PBMCs or T cells enriched from blood (not recorded which). The clonotype was recovered from a woman under 40 who had been exposed to COVID-19. The chain uses TRBV4-1 and TRBJ2-7; D gene uncertain. As DNA, the CDR3 is TGCGCCAGCAGCCGGAGTACGTCGATGGAGCAGTACTTC. Protein: CASSRSTSMEQYF.